This TCR beta chain was sequenced in a study of blood T cell repertoires in COVID-19. Germline V gives CDR1 WSHSY, CDR2 SAAADI. This CDR3 is 14 amino acids long. Trimming pared 0 bases from V and 7 bases from J, leaving 12 bases between. The assay was immunoSEQ multiplex PCR, and TCRdb's table has in-frame clones only and misses some. The sample has about 180,000 clones; roughly 87% are singletons. This clone showed up just a few times. Input material: PBMCs or T cells enriched from blood (not recorded which). The chain employs TRBV10-2 and TRBJ2-5; TRBD2 might be the D (5 bases). This TCR came from a woman between 50 and 59 years old who had recovered from COVID-19. CDR3 in amino acids: CASSESRGRGTQYF. The CDR3 nucleotides read TGCGCCAGCAGTGAGTCGAGAGGGCGAGGGACCCAGTACTTC.